Only one count was recorded for the clone carrying this TCR beta chain. This record belongs to a study of shared clonotypes between healthy human individuals. Germline loops: CDR1 KGHSH, CDR2 LQKENI. Losses at the gene ends were 5 bases for V and 5 bases for J; bases not matched to a gene: 21. The CDR3 loop spans 19 amino acids. Method: immunoSEQ multiplex PCR; TCRdb's copy keeps in-frame clones and lacks some. The sample records fewer than 850,000 clones, more than 70% being singletons. The V call is TRBV18, the J call TRBJ1-1, with 9 bases fitting TRBD1. The sequence came from a woman aged 25 to 39 in good health. Sequenced: memory CD4+ T cells sorted from blood. Subset given: CD45RA-negative fraction. CDR3 bases: TGTGCCAGCTCATCAATAACAACCGGGACAGGGAGTGGGATGACTGAAGCTTTCTTT. Translated, it gives CASSSITTGTGSGMTEAFF.